These 19 T cell receptor beta chains were sequenced from one sample in a study of post-analysis software for immune sequencing data. Study-wide results and caveats: Controls had lower frequencies than patients of a few TRBV segments, which included TRBV5-6, TRBV5-1 and TRBV20-1.

These TCRs are of unknown antigen specificity. Included in the TCR beta cDNA libraries were unique molecular identifiers. TCRdb ran MiXCR on the PCR reads and lists one entry per CDR3 protein. The table includes fewer than 850,000 distinct CDR3 sequences, roughly 30% detected once. The specimen sequenced was blood. All receptors derive from a girl between 10 and 17 years old with multiple sclerosis.

This clonotype was detected a few times. V is TRBV12-3 or TRBV12-4 and J is TRBJ2-5; D may be TRBD1 (6 bases). V was shortened by 6 bases and J by 2 bases, with 16 bases between the two germline ends. The CDR3 is 15 amino acids. Here the CDR3 DNA reads TGTGCCAGCAGCGCAGGACAGATCGAACAAGAGACCCAGTACTTC. Its protein is CASSAGQIEQETQYF.

This clonotype was detected only a few times. V usage is TRBV6-6 and J usage is TRBJ2-7; TRBD2 is a possible D gene (5 bases). With 7 bases removed from V and 5 bases from J, the gap between germline ends came to 18 bases. The CDR3 totals 14 residues. In germline, CDR1 is MNHNY, CDR2 SVGAGI (reference sequence). The CDR3 DNA reads as TGTGCCAGCACCCGATCTGAGGGAGCGCACGAGCAGTACTTC. This codes for CASTRSEGAHEQYF.

This clonotype was counted only a few times. This chain connects TRBV5-6 to TRBJ1-2; no definite D call. Trimming took 4 bases from V and 0 from J, leaving 22 bases between them. Germline lookup yields CDR1 SGHDT and CDR2 YYEEEE. The CDR3 length is 18 residues. The DNA for the CDR3 is TGTGCCAGCAGCGATACCGGGTGGCGGAGGCCCCCTAACTATGGCTACACCTTC. Amino acids: CASSDTGWRRPPNYGYTF.

The V call is TRBV27, the J call TRBJ2-1; D unclear. V was shortened by 3 bases and J by 5 bases, with 17 bases between the two germline ends. The germline V gene has CDR1 MNHEY and CDR2 SMNVEV (reference sequence). The CDR3 runs 16 residues. In DNA form, the CDR3 reads TGTGCCAGCAGTTTTCGGTACGAAGGGAAAGACAATGAGCAGTTCTTC. It translates to CASSFRYEGKDNEQFF.

The chain uses TRBV7-2 and TRBJ1-1, with D hard to call. Germline V gene lookup returns CDR1 SGHTA and CDR2 FQGNSA. The CDR3 totals 15 residues. Trimming pared 4 bases from V and 4 bases from J, leaving 16 bases between. CDR3 amino acids: CASSSRGPSGTEAFF. CDR3 coding DNA: TGTGCCAGCAGCTCCCGGGGTCCTTCGGGCACTGAAGCTTTCTTT.

The gene calls are TRBV20-1 and TRBJ2-3; 8 bases fit TRBD2. Germline values: CDR1 DFQATT, CDR2 SNEGSKA (reference sequence). The CDR3 contains 16 residues. The junction had 8 bases not matched to a gene; V was cut back by 1 base and J by 2 bases. CDR3 DNA sequence: TGCAGTGCTAGAGGAAAGGTAGCGGGGTTCACAGATACGCAGTATTTT. Protein: CSARGKVAGFTDTQYF.

In its sample, this clonotype was seen many times. The chain has TRBV2 and TRBJ2-5; tentatively, D is TRBD1 (6 bases). The length of the CDR3 is 11 residues. Germline V gene lookup returns CDR1 SNHLY and CDR2 FYNNEI. Trimming took 8 bases from V and 2 from J, leaving 6 bases between them. This CDR3 reads CASGQQETQYF. The CDR3 region has the DNA TGTGCCAGCGGACAGCAAGAGACCCAGTACTTC.

This clonotype showed up many times. This chain links TRBV10-3 with TRBJ2-5, with D possibly TRBD1 on 6 matching bases. Trimming removed 2 bases from V and 1 base from J, with 8 bases in between. The germline V gene encodes CDR1 ENHRY and CDR2 SYGVKD. CDR3 length: 14 amino acids. The CDR3 loop is CAISEGQIQETQYF. CDR3 DNA: TGTGCCATCAGTGAGGGACAGATCCAAGAGACCCAGTACTTC.

CDR3 sequence: CATSDSGLAGKNEQFF. CDR3 DNA sequence: TGTGCCACCAGTGATTCGGGACTAGCGGGAAAAAATGAGCAGTTCTTC. The chain recombines TRBV24-1 with TRBJ2-1; 13 nucleotides agree with TRBD2. Looked up from germline, CDR1 is KGHDR and CDR2 is SFDVKD. CDR3 length: 16 residues. V lost 2 bases to trimming and J lost 7 bases; unmatched junction nucleotides: 4.

This clonotype has more than one count but fewer than ten. The chain has TRBV29-1 and TRBJ2-1; D uncertain. Between the trimmed V and J ends, which lost 4 bases and 3 bases, there was a span of 7 bases. CDR1 SQVTM and CDR2 ANQGSEA come from the germline V gene. The CDR3 sequence is 12 residues long. The DNA of the CDR3 is TGCAGCGTTGTGACAATCTACAATGAGCAGTTCTTC. Amino acid sequence: CSVVTIYNEQFF.

The chain couples TRBV5-1 to TRBJ2-1; TRBD2 is a possible D gene (7 bases). Germline CDR1 reads SGHRS; CDR2 reads YFSETQ. The CDR3 covers 16 residues. The germline V and J ends were trimmed by 5 bases and 8 bases, with 23 bases remaining between them. CDR3 residues: CASRPQYGGRADEQFF. In DNA form, the CDR3 reads TGCGCCAGCAGACCACAGTACGGGGGGCGAGCGGATGAGCAGTTCTTC.

This chain joins TRBV7-2 and TRBJ2-7; 7 bases match TRBD2. The CDR3 totals 14 residues. V dropped 1 base and J dropped 3; count of bases not matched to a gene: 3. The V gene's germline CDR1 is SGHTA and CDR2 FQGNSA. CDR3 in DNA: TGTGCCAGCAGCTTAGATTCTAGCGGCTACGAGCAGTACTTC. It translates to CASSLDSSGYEQYF. Based on the CDR3 plus reference TRBV7-2 and TRBJ2-7, the full variable domain is GAGVSQSPSNKVTEKGKDVELRCDPISGHTALYWYRQSLGQGLEFLIYFQGNSAPDKSGLPSDRFSAERTGGSVSTLTIQRTQQEDSAVYLCASSLDSSGYEQYFGPGTRLTVT.

This clonotype showed up just a few times. This chain links TRBV3-1 with TRBJ2-7; D call uncertain. V lost 1 base and J lost 4, with 11 bases in between. The germline V gene encodes CDR1 LGHDT and CDR2 YNNKEL (reference sequence). This CDR3 has 14 residues. CDR3 sequence reads: CASSQVESDYEQYF. The CDR3, as DNA: TGTGCCAGCAGCCAAGTCGAGTCGGATTACGAGCAGTACTTC.

The J gene is TRBJ2-1, the V gene TRBV5-1; no clear D gene. V lost 2 bases and J lost 8, with 11 bases in between. Per germline, CDR1 SGHRS and CDR2 YFSETQ. The CDR3 has 13 residues. The CDR3 sequence: CASSFTGGDEQFF. CDR3 bases: TGCGCCAGCAGCTTTACGGGCGGTGATGAGCAGTTCTTC.

The chain couples TRBV27 to TRBJ1-1, with 9 positions matching TRBD1. Germline assignment: CDR1 MNHEY and CDR2 SMNVEV (reference sequence). CDR3 length: 14 residues. The trim removed 6 bases at V and 8 bases at J, leaving 10 bases unmatched. CDR3 coding DNA: TGTGCCAGCAGGCTACAGGGGGCGGCGAGCGAAGCTTTCTTT. Translated, it gives CASRLQGAASEAFF.

V and J are TRBV20-1 and TRBJ2-3, with D unresolved. Germline V gene lookup returns CDR1 DFQATT and CDR2 SNEGSKA (reference sequence). The V end lost 3 bases, the J end lost 0 bases, and 10 bases lay between the germline ends. The CDR3 totals 14 residues. The CDR3 spells CSASPFVSTDTQYF. The CDR3 DNA is TGCAGTGCTAGTCCGTTTGTCAGCACAGATACGCAGTATTTT.

This clonotype was observed a handful of times. The rearrangement uses TRBV7-2 and TRBJ1-5; 8 positions match TRBD1. The CDR3 extends over 16 amino acids. V gave up 3 bases and J gave up 2 bases; unmatched junction bases: 6. From germline, CDR1 is SGHTA and CDR2 FQGNSA. In nucleotides, the CDR3 is TGTGCCAGCAGCTTCGGACAGGGTGGACGCAATCAGCCCCAGCATTTT. Protein product: CASSFGQGGRNQPQHF.

The gene calls are TRBV20-1 and TRBJ1-5, with unresolved D. Per the germline V gene, CDR1 is DFQATT and CDR2 is SNEGSKA (reference sequence). The CDR3 is 11 amino acids. V lost 4 bases and J lost 4, with 5 bases in between. The CDR3 here is CSAISNQPQHF. In nucleotides, the CDR3 is TGCAGTGCTATCAGTAATCAGCCCCAGCATTTT.

There are many counts of this clonotype. The chain uses TRBV10-3 and TRBJ2-6; weak D call: TRBD1 (7 bases). Between the trimmed V and J ends, which lost 0 bases and 2 bases, there was a span of 14 bases. Germline V gene lookup returns CDR1 ENHRY and CDR2 SYGVKD. This CDR3 contains 18 residues. CDR3 sequence: CAISESAGGLAGANVLTF. CDR3 DNA: TGTGCCATCAGTGAGTCGGCAGGGGGACTGGCTGGGGCCAACGTCCTGACTTTC.